The present entry profiles one TCR beta chain with its context. The assay was immunoSEQ multiplex PCR, and TCRdb's table has in-frame clones only and misses some. The sample yields approximately 94,000 clones, roughly nine tenths seen once. Per germline, CDR1 MNHEY and CDR2 SVGAGI. This CDR3 contains 13 residues. The V and J ends lost 7 bases and 5 bases respectively, with 14 bases between them. This specimen comes from a study of control samples from healthy donors and cancer patients. Specimen: blood. The clonotype comes from a woman aged 45 to 65 in good health. The chain couples TRBV6-5 to TRBJ1-1; tentative D call: TRBD1 (6 bases). The CDR3 bases are TGTGCCAGCAAGGGGCAGGGGTGGACTGAAGCTTTCTTT. Translation: CASKGQGWTEAFF.